This is a list of T cell receptor beta chains from one sample in a study of human T cells and chemical hapten exposure. TCRdb re-analysed the RACE reads in MiXCR, keeping a single row per CDR3 protein. Of 380,000 or so distinct CDR3 sequences in the sample, roughly 5% were seen once. Sequenced here: whole blood, sampled in connection with sensitization to the hapten diphenylcyclopropenone (DPC). These receptors were collected from a woman in her forties or fifties with alopecia areata. Some clones in this sample may be carry-over from other donors' samples. Both conserved end residues are part of each CDR3. D genes are given only for firm matches. The size of a clone is reported for some rows only, either as once, few or many, or as a class for expanded clones.

TRBJ2-3 | TRBD2 | 15 | TRBV5-1 | . | CASSHGRYSTDTQYF | TGCGCCAGCAGCCACGGGAGGTATAGCACAGATACGCAGTATTTT
TRBJ1-5 | . | 18 | TRBV21-1 | many | CASSKALSPGVSNQPQHF | TGTGCCAGCAGCAAAGCGCTTTCTCCGGGGGTTAGCAATCAGCCCCAGCATTTT
TRBJ1-2 | TRBD1 | 13 | TRBV19 | few | CASSPRGFSGYTF | TGTGCCAGTAGTCCCAGGGGGTTTTCTGGCTACACCTTC
TRBJ2-2 | TRBD1 | 16 | TRBV7-9 | many | CASSQRQGTNTGELFF | TGTGCCAGCAGCCAAAGACAGGGAACGAACACCGGGGAGCTGTTTTTT
TRBJ2-5 | TRBD2 | 12 | TRBV20-1 | . | CSAGRGGETQYF | TGCAGTGCTGGGCGGGGGGGTGAGACCCAGTACTTC
TRBJ2-3 | TRBD2 | 15 | TRBV12-3/TRBV12-4 | . | CASSLEAGGPVTQYF | TGTGCCAGCAGTTTAGAGGCGGGGGGGCCTGTTACGCAGTATTTT
TRBJ2-3 | . | 11 | TRBV29-1 | . | CSVEGPNTQYF | TGCAGCGTTGAAGGGCCGAATACGCAGTATTTT
TRBJ1-5 | TRBD1 | 14 | TRBV7-8 | few | CASSPDRVDQPQHF | TGTGCCAGCAGCCCCGACAGGGTCGATCAGCCCCAGCATTTT
TRBJ2-3 | . | 12 | TRBV5-4 | many | CASSFYTDTQYF | TGTGCCAGCAGCTTCTACACAGATACGCAGTATTTT
TRBJ1-1 | TRBD1 | 13 | TRBV14 | many | CASSPGGWTEAFF | TGTGCCAGCAGCCCAGGGGGCTGGACTGAAGCTTTCTTT
TRBJ1-2 | . | 17 | TRBV13 | . | CASSLVGEVGRGYGYTF | TGTGCCAGCAGCTTAGTCGGTGAGGTGGGACGGGGCTATGGCTACACCTTC
TRBJ2-3 | . | 12 | TRBV29-1 | many | CSVLRNTDTQYF | TGCAGCGTTCTCAGAAACACAGATACGCAGTATTTT
TRBJ2-7 | . | 11 | TRBV20-1 | many | CTARRGDEQYF | TGCACCGCTAGGAGGGGGGACGAGCAGTACTTC
TRBJ1-6 | . | 12 | TRBV20-1 | many | CSATRANSPLHF | TGCAGTGCCACAAGGGCTAATTCACCCCTCCACTTT
TRBJ2-3 | . | 13 | TRBV12-3/TRBV12-4 | . | CASSPALMNTQYF | TGTGCCAGCAGCCCCGCCCTCATGAATACGCAGTATTTT
TRBJ2-2 | TRBD1 | 17 | TRBV7-2 | many | CASSLQSGQAATGELFF | TGTGCCAGCAGCTTACAGTCGGGACAGGCGGCCACCGGGGAGCTGTTTTTT
TRBJ2-7 | TRBD1 | 13 | TRBV29-1 | many | CSATGGDSYEQYF | TGCAGCGCCACAGGGGGTGATTCCTACGAGCAGTACTTC
TRBJ1-5 | . | 15 | TRBV12-3/TRBV12-4 | . | CASSLGQGSDQPQHF | TGTGCCAGCAGCCTGGGGCAGGGTAGTGATCAGCCCCAGCATTTT
TRBJ1-6 | TRBD1 | 13 | TRBV11-2 | . | CASSQDRGQILHF | TGTGCCAGCAGCCAGGACAGGGGGCAGATCCTCCACTTT
TRBJ1-5 | . | 14 | TRBV6-6 | many | CASSLGGEGQPQHF | TGTGCCAGCAGTTTGGGAGGAGAAGGTCAGCCCCAGCATTTT
TRBJ2-1 | TRBD2 | 16 | TRBV6-2/TRBV6-3 | few | CASSYSPGRLYNEQFF | TGTGCCAGCAGTTACTCACCCGGGAGGCTCTACAATGAGCAGTTCTTC
TRBJ2-6 | . | 17 | TRBV9 | many | CASSGGGTPSGANVLTF | TGTGCCAGCAGCGGGGGCGGGACCCCCTCTGGGGCCAACGTCCTGACTTTC
TRBJ2-7 | TRBD1 | 14 | TRBV6-2/TRBV6-3 | many | CASSTTGGPYEQYF | TGTGCCAGCAGTACTACAGGGGGACCCTACGAGCAGTACTTC
TRBJ1-3 | TRBD1 | 15 | TRBV10-3 | many | CAISLTGTGGNTIYF | TGTGCCATCAGTTTAACCGGGACAGGGGGAAACACCATATATTTT
TRBJ2-5 | TRBD2 | 15 | TRBV9 | few | CASSPSSLAGDTQYF | TGTGCCAGCAGCCCCAGCAGTCTAGCGGGGGACACCCAGTACTTC
TRBJ1-1 | . | 16 | TRBV7-8 | many | CASSAGTRTMNTEAFF | TGTGCCAGCAGCGCCGGGACTCGCACCATGAACACTGAAGCTTTCTTT
TRBJ1-5 | . | 17 | TRBV12-2 | many | CASRLDRCTAYNQPQHF | TGTGCAAGTCGCTTAGATCGTTGCACAGCCTATAATCAGCCCCAGCATTTT
TRBJ1-1 | . | 13 | TRBV6-5 | many | CASRAGRGTEAFF | TGTGCCAGCAGGGCGGGGAGGGGCACTGAAGCTTTCTTT
TRBJ2-7 | . | 14 | TRBV5-5 | . | CASSQGAGTYEQYF | TGTGCCAGCAGCCAGGGAGCGGGTACCTACGAGCAGTACTTC
TRBJ2-2 | . | 12 | TRBV29-1 | few | CSVRMNTGELFF | TGCAGCGTCCGCATGAACACCGGGGAGCTGTTTTTT
TRBJ1-1 | TRBD1 | 18 | TRBV7-6 | many | CASSPSLGGVRDSREAFF | TGTGCCAGCAGCCCGTCCCTAGGGGGAGTACGGGACAGCCGTGAAGCTTTCTTT